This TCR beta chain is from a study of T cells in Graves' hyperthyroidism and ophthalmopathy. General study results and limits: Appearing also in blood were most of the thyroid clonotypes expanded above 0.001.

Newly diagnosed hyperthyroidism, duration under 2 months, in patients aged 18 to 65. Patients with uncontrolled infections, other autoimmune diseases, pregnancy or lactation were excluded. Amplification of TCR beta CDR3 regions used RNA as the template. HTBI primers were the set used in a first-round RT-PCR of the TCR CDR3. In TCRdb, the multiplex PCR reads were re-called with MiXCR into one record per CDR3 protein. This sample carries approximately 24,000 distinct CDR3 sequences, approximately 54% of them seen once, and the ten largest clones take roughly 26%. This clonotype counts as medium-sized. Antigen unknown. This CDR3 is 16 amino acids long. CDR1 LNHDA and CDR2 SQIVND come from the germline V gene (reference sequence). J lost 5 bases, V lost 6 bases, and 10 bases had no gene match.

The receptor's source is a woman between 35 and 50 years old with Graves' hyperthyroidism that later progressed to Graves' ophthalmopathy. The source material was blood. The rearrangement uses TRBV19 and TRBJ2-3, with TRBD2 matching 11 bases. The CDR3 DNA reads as TGTGCCAGTAGCGAAGGGACTAGCGGTCGGGTAGATACGCAGTATTTT. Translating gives CASSEGTSGRVDTQYF.